This T cell receptor (beta chain) was profiled in a study of shared clonotypes between healthy human individuals (TCRdb year 2020). Background for the entire study: Three men and a couple of women, aged 18 to 49 years, made up the cohort. Per donor, three plates each were used for CD4 naive and CD4 memory, two for CD8 naive, and one for CD8 memory. Blood TCR repertoires of about five healthy adults were deeply sequenced to estimate repertoire size and the extent of clonotype sharing between individuals. To increase sequencing depth and limit assay-specific biases, TCR repertoire library preparation and sequencing were carried out by different laboratories using diverse techniques. Per donor, leukapheresis produced somewhere between about 0.9 and 9.5 billion PBMCs. Overall study outcomes, separate from this receptor: Clonotypes shared by all four sorted-subset donors showed higher generation probabilities than non-shared clonotypes. Sampling was limited to blood, and TCR repertoires in tissue likely differ from TCR repertoires in blood. Based on pairwise subsampling, the degree of clonotype sharing among donors was expected to be affected by sequencing depth. Rarefaction of sorted-subset datasets indicated incomplete sequencing despite the large sequencing depth. About 5% of naive CD4, 3.5% of naive CD8, around 2.3% of memory CD4, and 0.4% of memory CD8 clonotypes were shared across a few donors. Naive subsets generally had larger estimated clonotype richness than memory subsets. Because the study included only a small number of donors, the genetic and exposure-history diversity represented was limited.

TCR CDR3 regions were amplified from genomic DNA by multiplex PCR using the deep immunoSEQ assay. Extracted genomic DNA from each cell subset was distributed evenly across all wells of several immunoSEQ 96-well plates, and each plate was treated as a replicate. For sorted subsets, around 200 ng genomic DNA, equal to 30,000 to 35,000 T cell genomes, was loaded into each replicate PCR. The purified libraries were quantified using a Qubit 3.0 fluorometer, sized with a Bioanalyzer 2100, and then quantified again using the KAPA Library Quantification kit. Every immunoSEQ 96-well plate was sequenced on a separate single-read 150-cycle Illumina NextSeq 550 flow cell. The authors' pipeline ran thus. Because only junctional sequences without quality scores were contained in the immunoSEQ output, filtering matching that applied to full-length reads could not be performed. Sequences were annotated with PyIR, a Python wrapper for IgBLAST v1.9, and V/J genes and CDR3 were assigned using IMGT germline references. Reads were filtered out if the reads had weak V/J assignments (E-value above 1e-6), no CDR3, stop codons, out-of-frame junctions, or ambiguous translated residues. A V3J clonotype was defined by an identical inferred V gene, J gene, and CDR3 amino acid sequence. Percentage overlap between repertoires was computed as shared unique clonotypes divided by the size of the smaller repertoire. Richness of each repertoire was evaluated using RTK rarefaction, the Chao1 estimator, and Recon v2.1 estimates of unobserved clonotypes. OLGA was used to compute generation probabilities for all TCRbeta clonotypes that the gDNA method yielded from a few donors. Imported from immuneACCESS, the table was reduced by TCRdb to in-frame sequences with V and J called. These copies leave out some clones; in studies compared against another copy, an unresolved V gene accounts for under half, and the cause of the remainder is not known. V and J calls and clone size are given by that table; D and trimming were obtained from the DNA. The sample table holds roughly 1.5 million clones, of which around 98% were seen once. The ten largest clones take up roughly 0.45% of the sample.

Inclusive of the bounding cysteine and phenylalanine, the CDR3 is 13 residues long. CDR3 DNA only is kept here, 39 bases in frame from base 1. According to the germline V gene, CDR1 reads SGHDT and CDR2 reads YYEEEE. The trim is 2 bases for V and 14 bases for J, with a gap of 17 bases between the germline ends. Note on this clone: Its antigen specificity is not known. Qualities for individual bases were not recorded, and no much larger clone is one base off.

The donors were healthy, HIV-negative adults who had no recently reported acute infections or vaccinations. Every donor was a Caucasian adult living in Nashville, Tennessee, USA. CD4+ T cells were enriched through magnetic negative selection, after which naive cells were positively selected on CD45RA and the remaining negative fraction served as the memory subset. After blood collection by leukapheresis, PBMCs were isolated using Ficoll-Histopaque density gradient centrifugation and then cryopreserved in the vapor phase of liquid nitrogen. Analytical flow cytometry was used to check the purity and quantity of each magnetically sorted T cell population. Genomic DNA was isolated from each sorted fraction and quantified by UV absorbance on a Nanodrop 2000c.

The sequencing input was naive CD4+ T cells sorted from blood. Sample cell subset or site, as interpreted from the label and publication: CD45RA+ positively selected. This TCR came from a man aged 30 to 45 in good health. The chain uses TRBV5-6 and TRBJ2-1; no confident D gene assignment can be made. At the DNA level, the sequence is TGTGCCAGCAGCTTAGGGTCATTTGTTGTGAAGTTCTTC. The translation is CASSLGSFVVKFF.